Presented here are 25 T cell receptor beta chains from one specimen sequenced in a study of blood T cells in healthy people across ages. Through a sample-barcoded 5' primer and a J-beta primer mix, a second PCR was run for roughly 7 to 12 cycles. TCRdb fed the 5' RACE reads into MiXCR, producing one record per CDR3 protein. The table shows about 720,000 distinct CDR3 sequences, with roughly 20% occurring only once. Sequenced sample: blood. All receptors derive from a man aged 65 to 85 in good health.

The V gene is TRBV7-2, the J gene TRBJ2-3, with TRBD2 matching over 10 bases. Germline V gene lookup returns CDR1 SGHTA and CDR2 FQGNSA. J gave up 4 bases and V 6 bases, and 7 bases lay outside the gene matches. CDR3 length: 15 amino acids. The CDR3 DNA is TGTGCCAGCAGTTCAGCGGGGGGGGTAGCAGATACGCAGTATTTT. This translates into CASSSAGGVADTQYF.

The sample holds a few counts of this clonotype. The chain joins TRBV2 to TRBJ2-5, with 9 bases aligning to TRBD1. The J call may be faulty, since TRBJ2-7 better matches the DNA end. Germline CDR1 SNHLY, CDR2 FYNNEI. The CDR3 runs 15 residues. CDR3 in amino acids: CASMTPGQGSYEQYF. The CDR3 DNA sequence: TGTGCCAGCATGACACCGGGACAGGGCTCCTACGAGCAGTACTTC.

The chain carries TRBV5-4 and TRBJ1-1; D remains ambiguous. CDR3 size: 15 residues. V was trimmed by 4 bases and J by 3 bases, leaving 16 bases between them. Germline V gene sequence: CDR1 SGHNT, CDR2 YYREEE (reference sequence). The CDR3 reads CASSPHNGVYTEAFF. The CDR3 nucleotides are TGTGCCAGCAGCCCCCATAACGGCGTTTACACTGAAGCTTTCTTT.

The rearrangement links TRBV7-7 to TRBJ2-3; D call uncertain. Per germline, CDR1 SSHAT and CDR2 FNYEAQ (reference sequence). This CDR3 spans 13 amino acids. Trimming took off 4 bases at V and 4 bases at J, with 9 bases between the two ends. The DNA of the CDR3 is TGTGCCAGCAGCTCCCTGTCGTCAGATACGCAGTATTTT. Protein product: CASSSLSSDTQYF.

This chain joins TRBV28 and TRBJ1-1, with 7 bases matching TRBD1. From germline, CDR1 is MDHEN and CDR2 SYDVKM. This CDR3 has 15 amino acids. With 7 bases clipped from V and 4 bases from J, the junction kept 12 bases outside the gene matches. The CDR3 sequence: CASKRGGGAGTEAFF. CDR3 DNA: TGTGCCAGCAAGCGAGGGGGCGGCGCGGGCACTGAAGCTTTCTTT.

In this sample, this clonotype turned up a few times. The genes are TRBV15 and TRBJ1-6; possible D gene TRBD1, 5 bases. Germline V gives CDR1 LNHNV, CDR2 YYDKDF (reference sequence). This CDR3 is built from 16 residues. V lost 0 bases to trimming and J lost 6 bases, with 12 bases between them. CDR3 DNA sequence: TGTGCCACCAGCAGAGATCTAGGGGCCACTAATTCACCCCTCCACTTT. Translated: CATSRDLGATNSPLHF.

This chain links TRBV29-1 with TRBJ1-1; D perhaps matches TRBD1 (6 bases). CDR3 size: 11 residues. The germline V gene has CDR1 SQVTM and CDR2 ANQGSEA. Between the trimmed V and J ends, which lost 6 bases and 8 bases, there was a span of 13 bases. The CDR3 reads CSVVNRVEAFF. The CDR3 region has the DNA TGCAGCGTCGTCAACAGGGTCGAAGCTTTCTTT.

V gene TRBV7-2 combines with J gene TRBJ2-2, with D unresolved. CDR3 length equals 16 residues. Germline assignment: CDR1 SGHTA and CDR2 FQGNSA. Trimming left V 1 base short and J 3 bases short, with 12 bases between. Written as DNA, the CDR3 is TGTGCCAGCAGCTTAGTGGCAAAACTTGACACCGGGGAGCTGTTTTTT. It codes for CASSLVAKLDTGELFF.

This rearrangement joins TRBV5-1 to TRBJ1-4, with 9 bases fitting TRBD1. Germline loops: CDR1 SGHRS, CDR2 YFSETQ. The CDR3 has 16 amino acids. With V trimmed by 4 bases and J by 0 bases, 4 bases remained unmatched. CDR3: CASSNWTGATNEKLFF. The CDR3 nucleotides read TGCGCCAGCAGCAACTGGACAGGGGCAACTAATGAAAAACTGTTTTTT.

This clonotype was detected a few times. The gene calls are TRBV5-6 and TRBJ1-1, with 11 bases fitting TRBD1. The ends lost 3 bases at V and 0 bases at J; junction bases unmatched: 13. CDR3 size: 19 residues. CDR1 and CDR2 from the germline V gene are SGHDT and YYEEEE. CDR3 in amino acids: CASSSGTGGYIYLNTEAFF. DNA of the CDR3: TGTGCCAGCAGCTCGGGGACAGGGGGTTATATATATCTGAACACTGAAGCTTTCTTT.

CDR3 DNA sequence: TGTGCCAGCAGTTACATGCATGGTAATGAAAAACTGTTTTTT. It encodes CASSYMHGNEKLFF. V gene TRBV6-6 combines with J gene TRBJ1-4; no clear D gene. In germline, CDR1 is MNHNY, CDR2 SVGAGI (reference sequence). Trimming pared 2 bases from V and 4 bases from J, leaving 8 bases between. There are 14 residues in the CDR3.

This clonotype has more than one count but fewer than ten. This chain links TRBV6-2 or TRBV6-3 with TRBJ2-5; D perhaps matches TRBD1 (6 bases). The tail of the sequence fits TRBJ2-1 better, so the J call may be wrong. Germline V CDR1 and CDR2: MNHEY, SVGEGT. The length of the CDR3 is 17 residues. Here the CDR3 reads CASSDGPHRAKSNEQFF. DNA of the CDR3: TGTGCCAGCAGTGACGGACCCCACAGGGCTAAAAGCAATGAGCAGTTCTTC.

Written as DNA, the CDR3 is TGCGCCAGCAGCTTGGTTCCTAGCGCTAACACCGGGGAGCTGTTTTTT. It specifies CASSLVPSANTGELFF. V gene TRBV5-1 combines with J gene TRBJ2-2, with a weak D call TRBD2 (6 bases). Trimming removed 0 bases at V and 2 bases at J, with 11 bases between. The CDR3 runs 16 residues. Germline V gene lookup returns CDR1 SGHRS and CDR2 YFSETQ.

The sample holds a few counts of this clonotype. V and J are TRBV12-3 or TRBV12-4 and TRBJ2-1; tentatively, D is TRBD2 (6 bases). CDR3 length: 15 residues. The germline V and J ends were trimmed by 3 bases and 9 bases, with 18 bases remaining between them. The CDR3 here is CASSLGDLSSSEQFF. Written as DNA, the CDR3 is TGTGCCAGCAGTTTGGGGGACTTGTCTTCCTCTGAGCAGTTCTTC.

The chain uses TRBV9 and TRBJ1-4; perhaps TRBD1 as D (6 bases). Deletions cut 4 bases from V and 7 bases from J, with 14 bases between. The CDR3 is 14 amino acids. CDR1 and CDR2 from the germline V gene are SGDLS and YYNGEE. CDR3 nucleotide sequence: TGTGCCAGCAGCTCCACCGGACAGTTTGAAAAACTGTTTTTT. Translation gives CASSSTGQFEKLFF.

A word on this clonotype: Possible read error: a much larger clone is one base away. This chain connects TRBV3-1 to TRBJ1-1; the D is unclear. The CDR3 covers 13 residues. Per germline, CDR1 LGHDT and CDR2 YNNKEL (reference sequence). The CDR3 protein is CAGSLSLDTEAFF. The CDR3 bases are TGTGCCGGCAGCCTTAGCCTTGACACTGAAGCTTTCTTT. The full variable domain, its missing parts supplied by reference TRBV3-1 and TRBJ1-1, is DTAVSQTPKYLVTQMGNDKSIKCEQNLGHDTMYWYKQDSKKFLKIMFSYNNKELIINETVPNRFSPKSPDKAHLNLHINSLELGDSAVYFCAGSLSLDTEAFFGQGTRLTVV.

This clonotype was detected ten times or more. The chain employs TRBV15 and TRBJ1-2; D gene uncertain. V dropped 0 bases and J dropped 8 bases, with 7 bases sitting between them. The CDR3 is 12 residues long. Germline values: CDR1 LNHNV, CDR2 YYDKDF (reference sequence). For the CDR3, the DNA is TGTGCCACCAGCAGAGACTTCGACGGCTACACCTTC. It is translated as CATSRDFDGYTF.

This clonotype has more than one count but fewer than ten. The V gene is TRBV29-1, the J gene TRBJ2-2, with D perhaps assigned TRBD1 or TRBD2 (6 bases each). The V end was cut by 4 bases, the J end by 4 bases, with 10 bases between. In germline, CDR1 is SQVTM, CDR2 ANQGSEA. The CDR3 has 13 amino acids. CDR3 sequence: CSVAGAGTGELFF. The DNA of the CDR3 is TGCAGCGTTGCGGGGGCTGGCACCGGGGAGCTGTTTTTT.

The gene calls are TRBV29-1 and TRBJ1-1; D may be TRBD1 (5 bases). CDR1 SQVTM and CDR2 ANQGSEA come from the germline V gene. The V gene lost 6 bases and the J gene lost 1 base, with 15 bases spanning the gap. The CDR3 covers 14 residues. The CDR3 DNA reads TGCAGCGTCTCACGGGGCAACAGGAACACTGAAGCTTTCTTT. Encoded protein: CSVSRGNRNTEAFF.

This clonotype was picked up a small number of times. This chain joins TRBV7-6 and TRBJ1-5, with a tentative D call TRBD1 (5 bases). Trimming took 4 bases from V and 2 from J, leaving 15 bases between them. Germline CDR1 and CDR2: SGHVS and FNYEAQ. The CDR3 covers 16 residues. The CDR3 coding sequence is TGTGCCAGCAGCTACGACCAGGGAAAAGGCAATCAGCCCCAGCATTTT. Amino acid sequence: CASSYDQGKGNQPQHF.

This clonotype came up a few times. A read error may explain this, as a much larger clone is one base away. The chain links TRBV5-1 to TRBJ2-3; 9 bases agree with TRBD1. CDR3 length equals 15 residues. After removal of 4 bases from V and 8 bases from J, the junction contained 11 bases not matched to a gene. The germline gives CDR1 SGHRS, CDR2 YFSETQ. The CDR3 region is CASSGTGSLSVTQYF. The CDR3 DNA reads TGCGCCAGCAGCGGGACAGGGAGCCTATCGGTTACGCAGTATTTT.

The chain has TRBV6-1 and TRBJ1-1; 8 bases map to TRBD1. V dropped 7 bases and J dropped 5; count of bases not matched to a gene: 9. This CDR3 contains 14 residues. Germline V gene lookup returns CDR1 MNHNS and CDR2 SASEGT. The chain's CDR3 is CASTLRTGITEAFF. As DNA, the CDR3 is TGTGCCAGCACCCTACGGACAGGGATTACTGAAGCTTTCTTT.

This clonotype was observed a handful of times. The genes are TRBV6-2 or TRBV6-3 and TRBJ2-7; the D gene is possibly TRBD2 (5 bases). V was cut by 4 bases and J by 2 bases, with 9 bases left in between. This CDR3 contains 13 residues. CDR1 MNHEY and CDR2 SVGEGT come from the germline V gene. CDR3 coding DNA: TGTGCCAGCAGTTTGGGAGCGGCCTACGAGCAGTACGTC. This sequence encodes CASSLGAAYEQYV.

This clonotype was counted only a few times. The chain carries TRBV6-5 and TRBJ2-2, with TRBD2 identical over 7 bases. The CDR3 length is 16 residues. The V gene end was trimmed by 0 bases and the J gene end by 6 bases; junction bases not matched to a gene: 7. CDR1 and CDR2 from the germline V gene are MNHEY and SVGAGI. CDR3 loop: CASSYSVTSVAGELFF. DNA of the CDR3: TGTGCCAGCAGTTACTCCGTCACTAGCGTAGCCGGGGAGCTGTTTTTT.

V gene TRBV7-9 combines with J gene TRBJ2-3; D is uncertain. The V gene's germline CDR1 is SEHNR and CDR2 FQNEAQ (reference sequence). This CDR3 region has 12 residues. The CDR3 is CAGLSMTDTQYF. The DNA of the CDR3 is TGTGCGGGCTTGAGCATGACAGATACGCAGTATTTT. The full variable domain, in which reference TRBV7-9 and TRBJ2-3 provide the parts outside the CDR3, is DTGVSQNPRHKITKRGQNVTFRCDPISEHNRLYWYRQTLGQGPEFLTYFQNEAQLEKSRLLSDRFSAERPKGSFSTLEIQRTEQGDSAMYLCAGLSMTDTQYFGPGTRLTVL.